This record looks at one T cell receptor beta chain sequence and its context. The antigen is undetermined. The entry originates in a study of early T cells in non-severe SARS-CoV-2 infection. Study-level information: Unpaired chains resulted from sequencing bulk RNA of unsorted whole blood. The study, taken as a whole, reports: VDJdb matching skewed toward anti-spike CD8 responses, missing private and CD4 specificities.

Trimming cost V 5 bases and J 1 base; bases outside gene matches: 6. The CDR3 has 16 amino acids. Per germline, CDR1 LGHNT and CDR2 FRNRAP. Individually, cDNA molecules had unique molecular identifiers attached to them. TCRdb re-derived calls from the 5' RACE reads in MiXCR, one entry per CDR3 protein. There are 45,000 to 65,000 distinct CDR3 sequences in the sample; 12% occur only once, and over 2% lies in the top ten. The rearrangement links TRBV12-5 to TRBJ2-2, with TRBD2 matching 8 bases. The TCR originated in an adult who was a healthcare worker with PCR-confirmed SARS-CoV-2 infection or an uninfected control (not recorded which). The sequenced sample was whole blood, obtained at baseline. DNA of the CDR3: TGTGCTAGTGGTCTCCTCGCGGGAGGGAACACCGGGGAGCTGTTTTTT. It translates to CASGLLAGGNTGELFF.